These 31 T cell receptor beta chains originate from one sample sequenced in a study of shared clonotypes between healthy human individuals. TCRdb keeps only in-frame clones here, not all; method: immunoSEQ multiplex PCR. This table has about 1 million clones, 60% to 80% appearing once. Sequencing was carried out using memory CD4+ T cells sorted from blood. This sample's subset: CD45RA-negative fraction. Receptors were obtained from a man between 18 and 35 years old in good health.

The chain carries TRBV5-1 and TRBJ2-7; 11 nucleotides match TRBD1. The ends lost 0 bases at V and 5 bases at J; junction bases unmatched: 1. Germline V gene lookup returns CDR1 SGHRS and CDR2 YFSETQ. CDR3 length: 14 amino acids. CDR3 loop: CASSLGDRGNEQYF. The CDR3 DNA follows: TGCGCCAGCAGCTTGGGGGACAGGGGGAACGAGCAGTACTTC.

CDR3 in DNA: TGTGCCAGCAGCCTCGGGGTAGCGGGACCTCAACGGGAGACCCAGTACTTC. Translation: CASSLGVAGPQRETQYF. The chain employs TRBV9 and TRBJ2-5; 8 bases map to TRBD2. V lost 4 bases and J lost 5; bases outside the gene matches: 16. This CDR3 has 17 amino acids. CDR1 is SGDLS, CDR2 YYNGEE, per germline.

This clone was seen more than once but under ten times. The chain uses TRBV10-2 and TRBJ1-4; 10 nucleotides match TRBD1. The CDR3 totals 14 residues. The V gene end was trimmed by 6 bases and the J gene end by 6 bases; junction bases not matched to a gene: 4. In germline, CDR1 is WSHSY, CDR2 SAAADI. CDR3 amino acids: CASSWTGGDEKLFF. CDR3 coding DNA: TGCGCCAGCAGCTGGACAGGGGGTGATGAAAAACTGTTTTTT.

V gene TRBV4-3 combines with J gene TRBJ1-2; D perhaps matches TRBD1 (5 bases). The CDR3 extends over 14 amino acids. Germline assignment: CDR1 LGHNA and CDR2 YSLEER. Trimming shortened V by 4 bases and J by 4 bases, and 13 bases separated the two germline ends. CDR3 sequence reads: CASSLLLGVYGYTF. CDR3 DNA: TGCGCCAGCAGCCTTTTGTTAGGGGTCTATGGCTACACCTTC.

This sequence joins TRBV7-8 and TRBJ1-5, with 12 bases fitting TRBD1. The CDR3 consists of 17 residues. Trimming at V came to 3 bases and at J to 7 bases, leaving 10 bases not matched to a gene. In germline, CDR1 is SGHVS, CDR2 FQNEAQ. This CDR3 is CASSFGTGGSPGQPQHF. CDR3 in DNA: TGTGCCAGCAGCTTCGGGACAGGGGGCTCCCCGGGGCAGCCCCAGCATTTT.

This chain joins TRBV5-1 and TRBJ1-5; no definite D call. Trimming stripped 0 bases from V and 2 bases from J, with 9 bases between. Looked up from germline, CDR1 is SGHRS and CDR2 is YFSETQ. This CDR3 region has 15 residues. DNA for the CDR3: TGCGCCAGCAGCTTGGATGCGGTGGGCAATCAGCCCCAGCATTTT. Translation: CASSLDAVGNQPQHF. The full variable domain, in which reference TRBV5-1 and TRBJ1-5 provide the parts outside the CDR3, is KAGVTQTPRYLIKTRGQQVTLSCSPISGHRSVSWYQQTPGQGLQFLFEYFSETQRNKGNFPGRFSGRQFSNSRSEMNVSTLELGDSALYLCASSLDAVGNQPQHFGDGTRLSIL.

The J gene is TRBJ1-6, the V gene TRBV30, with 9 bases matching TRBD1. Unmatched junction bases numbered 12, after V lost 8 bases and J lost 13 bases. The CDR3 totals 13 residues. Germline V lookup: CDR1 GTSNPN, CDR2 SVGIG (reference sequence). CDR3 sequence reads: CAAEGQGSPPLHF. In DNA, the CDR3 is TGTGCCGCAGAGGGACAGGGTTCTCCTCCCCTCCACTTT.

V gene TRBV18 combines with J gene TRBJ1-6; the D gene is possibly TRBD1 (5 bases). Germline lookup yields CDR1 KGHSH and CDR2 LQKENI. The CDR3 spans 14 residues. The V end lost 3 bases, the J end lost 10 bases, and 13 bases lay between the germline ends. CDR3: CASSPPGDGSPLHF. CDR3 nucleotides: TGTGCCAGCTCACCCCCCGGGGACGGATCACCCCTCCACTTT. Full variable domain (outside the CDR3, taken from reference TRBV18 and TRBJ1-6): NAGVMQNPRHLVRRRGQEARLRCSPMKGHSHVYWYRQLPEEGLKFMVYLQKENIIDESGMPKERFSAEFPKEGPSILRIQQVVRGDSAAYFCASSPPGDGSPLHFGNGTRLTVT.

This clone was found once. This sequence joins TRBV6-6 and TRBJ2-7; unclear D gene. Trimming left V 2 bases short and J 0 bases short, with 8 bases between. Germline CDR1 is MNHNY and CDR2 is SVGAGI (reference sequence). The CDR3 covers 14 residues. The DNA of the CDR3 is TGTGCCAGCAGTTACAGAGGAAACTCCTACGAGCAGTACTTC. Its translation is CASSYRGNSYEQYF.

J is TRBJ2-7 and V is TRBV7-2; 10 nucleotides line up with TRBD2. Losses at the gene ends were 5 bases for V and 5 bases for J; bases not matched to a gene: 12. The germline V gene encodes CDR1 SGHTA and CDR2 FQGNSA. CDR3 size: 16 residues. The DNA for the CDR3 is TGTGCCAGCAGCCAACAGGGACCTAGCGGGAGCAACGAGCAGTACTTC. The encoded protein is CASSQQGPSGSNEQYF.

V gene TRBV18 combines with J gene TRBJ1-1; no reliable D call. The V end was cut by 1 base, the J end by 5 bases, with 8 bases between. This CDR3 spans 13 amino acids. Germline CDR1 KGHSH, CDR2 LQKENI. In nucleotides, the CDR3 is TGTGCCAGCTCACCACAGGAGAGAACTGAAGCTTTCTTT. It translates to CASSPQERTEAFF.

Only one count was recorded for this clone. This chain connects TRBV7-2 to TRBJ2-5, with D unclear. The CDR3 is made up of 13 amino acids. V lost 2 bases and J 1 base, leaving 5 bases between the germline ends. Germline CDR1 reads SGHTA; CDR2 reads FQGNSA. CDR3 in DNA: TGTGCCAGCAGCTTATGGTCCCAAGAGACCCAGTACTTC. It codes for CASSLWSQETQYF.

This chain uses TRBV5-1 with TRBJ1-1; 8 bases are a match to TRBD1. Germline CDR1 reads SGHRS; CDR2 reads YFSETQ. V shed 1 base, J shed 8 bases, and the junction held 10 bases outside the gene matches. The CDR3 is 15 residues long. The CDR3 loop reads CASSLRPGGPGEAFF. The CDR3 region has the DNA TGCGCCAGCAGCTTGAGGCCAGGGGGCCCTGGGGAAGCTTTCTTT.

The genes are TRBV2 and TRBJ2-1; no firm D call. CDR3 length: 15 residues. The V end was cut by 2 bases, the J end by 4 bases, with 12 bases between. Germline loops: CDR1 SNHLY, CDR2 FYNNEI. The CDR3 is CASSEKAVLYNEQFF. The DNA for the CDR3 is TGTGCCAGCAGTGAAAAGGCGGTACTATACAATGAGCAGTTCTTC.

J is TRBJ1-4 and V is TRBV10-2; 8 positions match TRBD1. CDR1 is WSHSY and CDR2 is SAAADI in the germline V gene. J was trimmed by 7 bases and V by 6 bases; bases with no gene match: 7. There are 14 residues in the CDR3. This chain's CDR3 is CASSLTGAGEKLFF. The CDR3 DNA sequence: TGCGCCAGCAGCTTGACAGGGGCGGGTGAAAAACTGTTTTTT.

This clone was detected a few times. The chain is built from TRBV4-1 and TRBJ2-2; 12 nucleotides line up with TRBD2. The CDR3 consists of 17 residues. V was clipped by 4 bases and J by 2 bases; unmatched bases: 5. Looked up from germline, CDR1 is MGHRA and CDR2 is YSYEKL. The CDR3 is CASSPLAGGTNTGELFF. CDR3 sequence (DNA): TGCGCCAGCAGCCCCCTAGCGGGAGGGACCAACACCGGGGAGCTGTTTTTT.

The CDR3 coding sequence is TGTGCCAGCAGACCCACCGGGCTAGCGGGCCCTAGCACAGATACGCAGTATTTT. Amino acids: CASRPTGLAGPSTDTQYF. The chain carries TRBV2 and TRBJ2-3; 8 bases are shared with TRBD2. Trimming took 6 bases from V and 0 from J; bases not matched to a gene: 14. This CDR3 is built from 18 residues. Looked up from germline, CDR1 is SNHLY and CDR2 is FYNNEI. Combining the CDR3 with reference TRBV2 and TRBJ2-3 gives the whole variable domain EPEVTQTPSHQVTQMGQEVILRCVPISNHLYFYWYRQILGQKVEFLVSFYNNEISEKSEIFDDQFSVERPDGSNFTLKIRSTKLEDSAMYFCASRPTGLAGPSTDTQYFGPGTRLTVL.

In its sample, this clone was seen once. This chain links TRBV28 with TRBJ1-1, with a possible D match to TRBD1 (6 bases). The germline gives CDR1 MDHEN, CDR2 SYDVKM. CDR3 length equals 15 residues. V was pared by 4 bases and J by 0 bases, with 12 bases between. The DNA for the CDR3 is TGTGCCAGCAGTTCCCCGGACAGCATGAACACTGAAGCTTTCTTT. Its translation: CASSSPDSMNTEAFF.

The genes are TRBV18 and TRBJ1-3; 7 nucleotides match TRBD1. Losses at the gene ends were 6 bases for V and 5 bases for J; bases not matched to a gene: 10. CDR3 length: 15 residues. CDR1 KGHSH and CDR2 LQKENI come from the germline V gene. The CDR3 coding sequence is TGTGCCAGCTCGCCGGGGGAACAGGGGAGAAACACCATATATTTT. Its protein is CASSPGEQGRNTIYF.

The DNA for the CDR3 is TGTGCCAGCAGCTTAACGATTAGCGGGGTGGAGACCCAGTACTTC. Protein: CASSLTISGVETQYF. This chain connects TRBV7-3 to TRBJ2-5; 8 bases match TRBD2. Losses at the gene ends were 0 bases for V and 5 bases for J; bases not matched to a gene: 5. Germline V gives CDR1 SGHTA, CDR2 FQGTGA. The CDR3 consists of 15 residues.

This clone was seen a handful of times. This sequence joins TRBV6-5 and TRBJ2-7; D not resolved. Trimming took 2 bases from V and 1 from J, leaving 6 bases between them. CDR1 is MNHEY, CDR2 SVGAGI, per germline. CDR3 length equals 13 residues. Here the CDR3 DNA reads TGTGCCAGCAGTTACCCCGGTTCCTACGAGCAGTACTTC. The encoded protein is CASSYPGSYEQYF.

This clone showed up just a few times. The chain carries TRBV5-6 and TRBJ1-4; D is unclear. In germline, CDR1 is SGHDT, CDR2 YYEEEE. V was clipped by 0 bases and J by 3 bases, with 3 bases between them. The length of the CDR3 is 13 residues. The CDR3 reads CASSLGANEKLFF. CDR3 bases: TGTGCCAGCAGCTTGGGGGCTAATGAAAAACTGTTTTTT.

The V and J genes are TRBV23-1 and TRBJ2-1, with 9 nucleotides matching TRBD2. TRBV23-1 is an open reading frame, and its role is uncertain. This CDR3 is 15 amino acids long. The V gene end was trimmed by 3 bases and the J gene end by 2 bases; junction bases not matched to a gene: 2. CDR3 protein: CASSQSSGAYNEQFF. In DNA form, the CDR3 reads TGCGCCAGCAGTCAGTCTAGCGGGGCCTACAATGAGCAGTTCTTC.

This clone was found once. CDR3 region: CAWSTYGGDNQPQHF. The CDR3 region has the DNA TGTGCCTGGAGTACCTATGGGGGGGACAATCAGCCCCAGCATTTT. V is TRBV30 and J is TRBJ1-5; weak D call: TRBD1 (5 bases). The CDR3 runs to 15 residues. The germline V gene has CDR1 GTSNPN and CDR2 SVGIG (reference sequence). The V and J ends lost 2 bases and 3 bases respectively, with 14 bases between them.

This clone has just one count. V is TRBV6-5 and J is TRBJ1-1; D gene uncertain. V dropped 3 bases and J dropped 2 bases, with 10 bases sitting between them. Germline V gene sequence: CDR1 MNHEY, CDR2 SVGAGI. CDR3 length: 14 amino acids. The CDR3 spells CASSYLPRNTEAFF. Written as DNA, the CDR3 is TGTGCCAGCAGTTATCTGCCAAGAAACACTGAAGCTTTCTTT.

This chain links TRBV19 with TRBJ2-7; 9 bases are shared with TRBD2. This CDR3 is 16 amino acids long. CDR1 is LNHDA and CDR2 is SQIVND in the germline V gene (reference sequence). V shed 4 bases, J shed 1 base, and the junction held 8 bases outside the gene matches. Written as DNA, the CDR3 is TGTGCCAGTAGTAAGTCTAGCGGGGCCGTGTCCTACGAGCAGTACTTC. Translated, it gives CASSKSSGAVSYEQYF.

This chain links TRBV7-6 with TRBJ1-6; no firm D call. Germline CDR1 is SGHVS and CDR2 is FNYEAQ. CDR3 length equals 12 residues. With 4 bases removed from V and 10 bases from J, the gap between germline ends came to 8 bases. The CDR3: CASSSPRSPLHF. In nucleotides, the CDR3 is TGTGCCAGCAGCTCCCCCAGGTCACCCCTCCACTTT.

This clone was counted a single time. The chain links TRBV28 to TRBJ1-3, with D possibly being TRBD1 (5 bases). Germline V lookup: CDR1 MDHEN, CDR2 SYDVKM. The CDR3 runs to 13 residues. V shed 7 bases and J shed 3 bases, with 10 bases lying between them. CDR3: CASIGVGGNTIYF. The CDR3 region has the DNA TGTGCCAGCATAGGGGTGGGTGGAAACACCATATATTTT.

This clone has more than one count but fewer than ten. The chain links TRBV7-9 to TRBJ1-3, with D unresolved. Germline-derived CDR1 and CDR2 are SEHNR and FQNEAQ (reference sequence). V lost 9 bases and J 0 bases, leaving 9 bases between the germline ends. The CDR3 runs 13 residues. The CDR3 nucleotides are TGTGCCAGGGACGCCGACTCTGGAAACACCATATATTTT. Translated, it gives CARDADSGNTIYF.

The chain links TRBV30 to TRBJ2-6; D possibly corresponds to TRBD2 (7 bases). The germline CDR1 and CDR2 sequences are GTSNPN and SVGIG (reference sequence). The CDR3 is made up of 16 amino acids. V was shortened by 1 base and J by 2 bases, with 12 bases between the two germline ends. DNA for the CDR3: TGTGCCTGGAGTGGATCGGGGGGCACTGGGGCCAACGTCCTGACTTTC. As protein: CAWSGSGGTGANVLTF.

About this clone itself: The sample contains more than one DNA sequence encoding this CDR3. The rearrangement links TRBV6-5 to TRBJ1-2; D remains ambiguous. Germline V gene lookup returns CDR1 MNHEY and CDR2 SVGAGI. The CDR3 is 14 amino acids. Trimming left V 3 bases short and J 4 bases short, with 12 bases between. This CDR3 is CASSYSTAVYGYTF. The CDR3 nucleotides read TGTGCCAGCAGTTATTCTACAGCAGTCTATGGCTACACCTTC.